Listed below are T cell receptor beta chains from one sample, sequenced in a study of blood T cell repertoires in COVID-19. Clones were read by immunoSEQ multiplex PCR, and TCRdb kept only the in-frame ones, dropping some. The sample lists roughly 150,000 clones, over 80% occurring once. What was sequenced was PBMCs or T cells enriched from blood (not recorded which). The receptors shown here come from a man between 65 and 79 years old who had been exposed to COVID-19. Each CDR3 is given with its conserved first and last residue. The D gene is left open where the match is weak. Not every row has a clone size; where given, it reads once, few, many or a size class.

V gene: TRBV4-2
J gene: TRBJ1-3
clone size: .
CDR3 length: 16
D gene: .
CDR3 DNA: TGTGCCAGCAGCCAAGACCCTACAGGGTCCGGAAACACCATATATTTT
CDR3 protein: CASSQDPTGSGNTIYF

V gene: TRBV2
J gene: TRBJ2-7
clone size: .
CDR3 length: 14
D gene: .
CDR3 DNA: TGTGCCAGCAGTGTCCGGGACACCCGAGACGAGCAGTACTTC
CDR3 protein: CASSVRDTRDEQYF

V gene: TRBV3-1/TRBV3-2
J gene: TRBJ2-5
clone size: .
CDR3 length: 14
D gene: TRBD2
CDR3 DNA: TGTGCCAGCAGCTACATAGCGGGCCAAGAGACCCAGTACTTC
CDR3 protein: CASSYIAGQETQYF

V gene: TRBV6-2/TRBV6-3
J gene: TRBJ1-2
clone size: few
CDR3 length: 15
D gene: .
CDR3 DNA: TGTGCCAGCAGTTACAGGGGATTCGTTGACTATGGCTACACCTTC
CDR3 protein: CASSYRGFVDYGYTF

V gene: TRBV7-2
J gene: TRBJ2-3
clone size: .
CDR3 length: 16
D gene: TRBD2
CDR3 DNA: TGTGCCAGCAGCCCAGCTAGCGGGAGGGTCGTGGATACGCAGTATTTT
CDR3 protein: CASSPASGRVVDTQYF

V gene: TRBV29-1
J gene: TRBJ1-1
clone size: .
CDR3 length: 12
D gene: TRBD1
CDR3 DNA: TGCAGCGTACAGGGGTCGGGGACTGAAGCTTTCTTT
CDR3 protein: CSVQGSGTEAFF

V gene: TRBV21-1
J gene: TRBJ2-3
clone size: .
CDR3 length: 13
D gene: .
CDR3 DNA: TGTGCCAGCAGCGACAGGCTCACAGATACGCAGTATTTT
CDR3 protein: CASSDRLTDTQYF

V gene: TRBV3-1/TRBV3-2
J gene: TRBJ2-2
clone size: .
CDR3 length: 14
D gene: TRBD2
CDR3 DNA: TGTGCCAGCAATCGCGGGGGGGCGGTCGGGGAGCTGTTTTTT
CDR3 protein: CASNRGGAVGELFF

V gene: TRBV6-2/TRBV6-3
J gene: TRBJ1-2
clone size: .
CDR3 length: 13
D gene: .
CDR3 DNA: TGTGCCAGCAGTTACTCTTCGGAGTATGGCTACACCTTC
CDR3 protein: CASSYSSEYGYTF

V gene: TRBV24-1
J gene: TRBJ2-5
clone size: .
CDR3 length: 15
D gene: .
CDR3 DNA: TGTGCCACCAGTGACCATCGACAGGCTGGGGAGACCCAGTACTTC
CDR3 protein: CATSDHRQAGETQYF

V gene: TRBV7-9
J gene: TRBJ1-2
clone size: .
CDR3 length: 13
D gene: .
CDR3 DNA: TGTGCCAGCAGCTCCTCCCCGGGATATGGCTACACCTTC
CDR3 protein: CASSSSPGYGYTF

V gene: TRBV7-9
J gene: TRBJ1-3
clone size: .
CDR3 length: 12
D gene: .
CDR3 DNA: TGTGCCAGCAGCCCGGTCGGAAACACCATATATTTT
CDR3 protein: CASSPVGNTIYF

V gene: TRBV9
J gene: TRBJ1-3
clone size: .
CDR3 length: 17
D gene: TRBD1
CDR3 DNA: TGTGCCAGCAGCTCCGCGGGACAGTTGAGCTCTGGAAACACCATATATTTT
CDR3 protein: CASSSAGQLSSGNTIYF

V gene: TRBV7-9
J gene: TRBJ1-3
clone size: few
CDR3 length: 17
D gene: .
CDR3 DNA: TGTGCCAGCAGCCCTAGAGTGGCGGATTACTCTGGAAACACCATATATTTT
CDR3 protein: CASSPRVADYSGNTIYF

V gene: TRBV4-1
J gene: TRBJ2-5
clone size: .
CDR3 length: 13
D gene: .
CDR3 DNA: TGCGCCAGCAGCCAAGTTATTACAGGCCCCCAGTACTTC
CDR3 protein: CASSQVITGPQYF

V gene: TRBV3-1/TRBV3-2
J gene: TRBJ2-2
clone size: .
CDR3 length: 14
D gene: TRBD1
CDR3 DNA: TGTGCCAGCAGCCAAGCAGGGGGCCCAAGTGAGCTGTTTTTT
CDR3 protein: CASSQAGGPSELFF

V gene: TRBV21-1
J gene: TRBJ2-3
clone size: .
CDR3 length: 14
D gene: .
CDR3 DNA: TGTGCCAGCAGCAATCGCGGGAGAGGAGATACGCAGTATTTT
CDR3 protein: CASSNRGRGDTQYF

V gene: TRBV6-6
J gene: TRBJ2-7
clone size: .
CDR3 length: 12
D gene: .
CDR3 DNA: TGTGCCAGCAGCCACGACAGGAACGAGCAGTACTTC
CDR3 protein: CASSHDRNEQYF

V gene: TRBV11-2
J gene: TRBJ1-2
clone size: .
CDR3 length: 13
D gene: TRBD1
CDR3 DNA: TGTGCCAGCAGCTTAACAGGGGCTTATGGCTACACCTTC
CDR3 protein: CASSLTGAYGYTF

V gene: TRBV3-1/TRBV3-2
J gene: TRBJ2-2
clone size: .
CDR3 length: 16
D gene: TRBD1
CDR3 DNA: TGTGCCAGCCGTAGGGGGGACAGGGTGTTTTCCGGGGAGCTGTTTTTT
CDR3 protein: CASRRGDRVFSGELFF

V gene: TRBV7-2
J gene: TRBJ2-1
clone size: .
CDR3 length: 15
D gene: TRBD2
CDR3 DNA: TGTGCCAGCAGCTTAGATCGCGGGGGCTACAATGAGCAGTTCTTC
CDR3 protein: CASSLDRGGYNEQFF

V gene: TRBV18
J gene: TRBJ2-7
clone size: .
CDR3 length: 14
D gene: TRBD2
CDR3 DNA: TGTGCCAGCTCACCACGACTAGCGGGATCCGAGCAGTACTTC
CDR3 protein: CASSPRLAGSEQYF

V gene: TRBV28
J gene: TRBJ2-7
clone size: .
CDR3 length: 14
D gene: .
CDR3 DNA: TGTGCCAGCAGTCTCAGGGCCCTAGGACACGAGCAGTACTTC
CDR3 protein: CASSLRALGHEQYF

V gene: TRBV12-5
J gene: TRBJ2-7
clone size: .
CDR3 length: 13
D gene: TRBD1
CDR3 DNA: TGTGCTAGTGGCCGAGGACAGGGGTACGAGCAGTACTTC
CDR3 protein: CASGRGQGYEQYF

V gene: TRBV5-6
J gene: TRBJ2-7
clone size: .
CDR3 length: 13
D gene: .
CDR3 DNA: TGTGCCAGCAGCCACCGAGACAAGTACGAGCAGTACTTC
CDR3 protein: CASSHRDKYEQYF

V gene: TRBV28
J gene: TRBJ1-5
clone size: once
CDR3 length: 16
D gene: .
CDR3 DNA: TGTGCCAGCAGTTTAGGTTGGACACATAGGGGATCGCCCCAGCATTTT
CDR3 protein: CASSLGWTHRGSPQHF

V gene: TRBV7-2
J gene: TRBJ1-1
clone size: .
CDR3 length: 14
D gene: .
CDR3 DNA: TGTGCCAGCAGCCTTCAGGCCGGGGGCACTGAAGCTTTCTTT
CDR3 protein: CASSLQAGGTEAFF

V gene: TRBV19
J gene: TRBJ2-5
clone size: .
CDR3 length: 16
D gene: TRBD2
CDR3 DNA: TGTGCCAGTAGTACGGGGGCTAGCGGGATTCAAGAGACCCAGTACTTC
CDR3 protein: CASSTGASGIQETQYF

V gene: TRBV6-2/TRBV6-3
J gene: TRBJ1-3
clone size: .
CDR3 length: 17
D gene: .
CDR3 DNA: TGTGCCAGCAGTTACTCTTGGGACTCGTTGGAGGGAAACACCATATATTTT
CDR3 protein: CASSYSWDSLEGNTIYF

V gene: TRBV6-5
J gene: TRBJ1-3
clone size: .
CDR3 length: 15
D gene: .
CDR3 DNA: TGTGCCAGCAGTTACTCCTCCGTCTCTGGAAACACCATATATTTT
CDR3 protein: CASSYSSVSGNTIYF

V gene: TRBV7-2
J gene: TRBJ2-7
clone size: .
CDR3 length: 13
D gene: TRBD2
CDR3 DNA: TGTGCCAGCAGCTTAGGACTAGCTTACGAGCAGTACTTC
CDR3 protein: CASSLGLAYEQYF

V gene: TRBV28
J gene: TRBJ1-1
clone size: .
CDR3 length: 14
D gene: .
CDR3 DNA: TGTGCCAGCACCGTAAGAGTCGGGGGTACTGAAGCTTTCTTT
CDR3 protein: CASTVRVGGTEAFF

V gene: TRBV7-2
J gene: TRBJ2-4
clone size: .
CDR3 length: 17
D gene: .
CDR3 DNA: TGTGCCAGCAGCTTAGTGGGTGCGGGGGCCGCCAAAAACATTCAGTACTTC
CDR3 protein: CASSLVGAGAAKNIQYF

V gene: TRBV6-6
J gene: TRBJ1-5
clone size: .
CDR3 length: 15
D gene: .
CDR3 DNA: TGTGCCAGCAGGCCAAAACAGGGTTACTATCAGCCCCAGCATTTT
CDR3 protein: CASRPKQGYYQPQHF

V gene: TRBV11-2
J gene: TRBJ2-1
clone size: once
CDR3 length: 16
D gene: TRBD2
CDR3 DNA: TGTGCCAGCAGCTTGTTCGGACTAGCGGGGGGCAATGAGCAGTTCTTC
CDR3 protein: CASSLFGLAGGNEQFF

V gene: TRBV5-5
J gene: TRBJ1-6
clone size: .
CDR3 length: 16
D gene: TRBD1
CDR3 DNA: TGTGCCAGCAGCTTAGTCGGGACAGAGAAAAATTCACCCCTCCACTTT
CDR3 protein: CASSLVGTEKNSPLHF

V gene: TRBV18
J gene: TRBJ1-1
clone size: .
CDR3 length: 14
D gene: .
CDR3 DNA: TGTGCCAGCTCACTAACACAGGGAATCACTGAAGCTTTCTTT
CDR3 protein: CASSLTQGITEAFF

V gene: TRBV29-1
J gene: TRBJ1-2
clone size: .
CDR3 length: 15
D gene: .
CDR3 DNA: TGCAGCGTTGAGGCAAGCAGGGTGGTTAACTATGGCTACACCTTC
CDR3 protein: CSVEASRVVNYGYTF

V gene: TRBV4-3
J gene: TRBJ2-1
clone size: .
CDR3 length: 16
D gene: TRBD2
CDR3 DNA: TGCGCCAGCAGCCCTTCGTGGAGCGGGGTATACAATGAGCAGTTCTTC
CDR3 protein: CASSPSWSGVYNEQFF

V gene: TRBV19
J gene: TRBJ1-5
clone size: .
CDR3 length: 16
D gene: TRBD1
CDR3 DNA: TGTGCCAGTAGTATATCGGGCAGGGGGACCAATCAGCCCCAGCATTTT
CDR3 protein: CASSISGRGTNQPQHF

V gene: TRBV18
J gene: TRBJ2-5
clone size: .
CDR3 length: 13
D gene: .
CDR3 DNA: TGTGCCAGCTCACCAAACCAGCGGGAGACCCAGTACTTC
CDR3 protein: CASSPNQRETQYF

V gene: TRBV18
J gene: TRBJ2-3
clone size: few
CDR3 length: 14
D gene: .
CDR3 DNA: TGTGCCAGCTCACCACCAGAGTTCACAGATACGCAGTATTTT
CDR3 protein: CASSPPEFTDTQYF

V gene: TRBV25-1
J gene: TRBJ2-1
clone size: .
CDR3 length: 14
D gene: .
CDR3 DNA: TGTGCCACCGCCTTCCAGGGCACCCACAATGAGCAGTTCTTC
CDR3 protein: CATAFQGTHNEQFF

V gene: TRBV7-2
J gene: TRBJ2-7
clone size: .
CDR3 length: 13
D gene: .
CDR3 DNA: TGTGCCAGCAGCCAAGCCGTTCCCTACGAGCAGTACTTC
CDR3 protein: CASSQAVPYEQYF

V gene: TRBV6-5
J gene: TRBJ1-5
clone size: .
CDR3 length: 11
D gene: .
CDR3 DNA: TGTGCCAGCAGCGCGGGCCAGCCCCAGCATTTT
CDR3 protein: CASSAGQPQHF

V gene: TRBV5-1
J gene: TRBJ2-2
clone size: few
CDR3 length: 13
D gene: .
CDR3 DNA: TGCGCCAGCAGTTTAATGGAGCCCGGGGAGCTGTTTTTT
CDR3 protein: CASSLMEPGELFF

V gene: TRBV11-2
J gene: TRBJ2-1
clone size: many
CDR3 length: 12
D gene: .
CDR3 DNA: TGTGCCAGCAGCCCGGACAGCCATGAGCAGTTCTTC
CDR3 protein: CASSPDSHEQFF

V gene: TRBV4-3
J gene: TRBJ2-7
clone size: once
CDR3 length: 17
D gene: .
CDR3 DNA: TGCGCCAGCAGCCAAGGGTTTGAAGCGGCGGGTCGCGCCGAGCAGTACTTC
CDR3 protein: CASSQGFEAAGRAEQYF

V gene: TRBV28
J gene: TRBJ2-7
clone size: .
CDR3 length: 17
D gene: TRBD2
CDR3 DNA: TGTGCCAGCTGGGGGAGCGGGAGCTTCCGTCAGTTCTCCGAGCAGTACTTC
CDR3 protein: CASWGSGSFRQFSEQYF

V gene: TRBV24-1
J gene: TRBJ1-5
clone size: .
CDR3 length: 14
D gene: .
CDR3 DNA: TGTGCCACCAGTGAATTGGGCTCGGGGCAGCCCCAGCATTTT
CDR3 protein: CATSELGSGQPQHF

V gene: TRBV6-2/TRBV6-3
J gene: TRBJ1-1
clone size: .
CDR3 length: 13
D gene: .
CDR3 DNA: TGTGCCAGCAGTTACGGGCAGGGGACTGAAGCTTTCTTT
CDR3 protein: CASSYGQGTEAFF